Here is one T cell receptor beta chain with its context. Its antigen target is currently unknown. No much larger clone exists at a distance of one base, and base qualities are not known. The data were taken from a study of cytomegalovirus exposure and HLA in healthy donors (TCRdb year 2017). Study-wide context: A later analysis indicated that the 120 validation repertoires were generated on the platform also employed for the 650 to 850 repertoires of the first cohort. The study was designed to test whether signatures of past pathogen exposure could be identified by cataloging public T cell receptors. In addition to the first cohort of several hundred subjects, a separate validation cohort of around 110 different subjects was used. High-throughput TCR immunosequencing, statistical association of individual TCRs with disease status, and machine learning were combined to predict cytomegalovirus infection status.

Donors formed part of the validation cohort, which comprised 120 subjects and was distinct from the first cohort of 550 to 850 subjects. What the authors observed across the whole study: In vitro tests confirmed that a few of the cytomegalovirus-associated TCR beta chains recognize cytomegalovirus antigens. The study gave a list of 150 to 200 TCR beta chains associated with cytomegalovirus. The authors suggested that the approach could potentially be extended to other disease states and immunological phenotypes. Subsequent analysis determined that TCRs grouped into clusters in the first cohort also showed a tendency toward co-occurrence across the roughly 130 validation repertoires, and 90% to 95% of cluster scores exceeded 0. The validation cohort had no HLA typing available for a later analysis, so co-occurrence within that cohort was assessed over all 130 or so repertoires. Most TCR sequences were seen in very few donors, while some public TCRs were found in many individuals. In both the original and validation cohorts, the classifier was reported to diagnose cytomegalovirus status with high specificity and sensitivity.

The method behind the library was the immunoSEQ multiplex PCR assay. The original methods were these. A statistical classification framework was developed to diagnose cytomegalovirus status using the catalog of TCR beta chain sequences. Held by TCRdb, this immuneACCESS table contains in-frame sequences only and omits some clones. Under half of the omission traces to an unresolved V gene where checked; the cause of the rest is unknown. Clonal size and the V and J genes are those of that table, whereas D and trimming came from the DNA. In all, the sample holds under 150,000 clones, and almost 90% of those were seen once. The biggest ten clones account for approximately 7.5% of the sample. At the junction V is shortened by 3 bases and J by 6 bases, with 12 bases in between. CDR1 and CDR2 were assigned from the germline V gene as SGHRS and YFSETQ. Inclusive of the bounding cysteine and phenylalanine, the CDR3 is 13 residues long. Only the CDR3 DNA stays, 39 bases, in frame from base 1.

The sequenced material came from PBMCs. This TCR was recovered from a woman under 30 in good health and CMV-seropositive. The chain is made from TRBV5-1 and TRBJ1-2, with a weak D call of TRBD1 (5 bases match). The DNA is TGCGCCAGCAGCTACTGGGGGGGAGATGGCTACACCTTC. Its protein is CASSYWGGDGYTF.